One and the same sample provided the 10 T cell receptor beta chains below, sequenced in a study of Tregs in tolerant kidney transplant recipients. Measured with immunoSEQ multiplex PCR; TCRdb has only the in-frame clones, and not every one. The sample yields around 66,000 clones, 70% to 90% seen once. Source: Tregs from blood, taken before the transplant. The receptors come from a human donor who received a combined kidney and bone marrow transplant.

This clone was seen only once. This chain links TRBV14 with TRBJ2-5; D unresolved. V was shortened by 2 bases and J by 7 bases, with 14 bases between the two germline ends. Germline lookup yields CDR1 SGHDN and CDR2 FVKESK. The CDR3 has 14 residues. CDR3 sequence reads: CASSQHTPIGTQYF. CDR3 sequence (DNA): TGTGCCAGCAGCCAACACACACCTATAGGGACCCAGTACTTC.

The rearrangement joins TRBV7-6 to TRBJ1-1, with TRBD1 matching 7 bases. The CDR3 is 13 residues long. Germline CDR1 SGHVS, CDR2 FNYEAQ. V shed 5 bases and J 6 bases; nucleotides not matched to a gene: 6. CDR3 nucleotide sequence: TGTGCCAGCAGCCGGGACAGAGCTGCTGAAGCTTTCTTT. Translating gives CASSRDRAAEAFF.

This chain joins TRBV27 and TRBJ2-5; TRBD2 might be the D (6 bases). The CDR3 extends over 13 amino acids. CDR1 and CDR2 from the germline V gene are MNHEY and SMNVEV (reference sequence). Trimming cost V 6 bases and J 5 bases, with 13 bases left between them. The CDR3 here is CASSPGGWETQYF. In nucleotides, the CDR3 is TGTGCCAGCAGCCCTGGGGGGTGGGAGACCCAGTACTTC.

The DNA for the CDR3 is TGTGCCAGCAGGAATCCCGGGACAGGGTACGGCTACACCTTC. Residues: CASRNPGTGYGYTF. V usage is TRBV7-2 and J usage is TRBJ1-2, with TRBD1 matching over 9 bases. Germline CDR1 and CDR2: SGHTA and FQGNSA. CDR3 size: 14 residues. Losses at the gene ends were 6 bases for V and 8 bases for J; bases not matched to a gene: 10.

The CDR3 loop reads CASSQASSGGLNTGELFF. CDR3 nucleotides: TGTGCCAGCAGCCAGGCCTCTAGCGGGGGGCTCAACACCGGGGAGCTGTTTTTT. The rearrangement links TRBV4-2 to TRBJ2-2; 11 bases align to TRBD2. Germline values: CDR1 LGHNA, CDR2 YNFKEQ. The CDR3 consists of 18 residues. V dropped 3 bases and J dropped 2; count of bases not matched to a gene: 8.

This clone showed up just once. The chain recombines TRBV6-5 with TRBJ1-4; D call uncertain. The CDR3 spans 14 residues. CDR1 is MNHEY and CDR2 is SVGAGI in the germline V gene. V dropped 5 bases and J dropped 0 bases, with 7 bases sitting between them. In DNA, the CDR3 is TGTGCCAGCAGTCCTCAGTCAACTAATGAAAAACTGTTTTTT. It codes for CASSPQSTNEKLFF.

This sequence joins TRBV7-8 and TRBJ1-5; D call uncertain. The CDR3 extends over 16 amino acids. V lost 1 base to trimming and J lost 7 bases, with 17 bases between them. In germline, CDR1 is SGHVS, CDR2 FQNEAQ. The CDR3 DNA reads TGTGCCAGCAGCTTAGAAATGAAATCTGTGGGCCAGCCCCAGCATTTT. It codes for CASSLEMKSVGQPQHF.

This chain links TRBV27 with TRBJ1-2; unclear D gene. Germline V CDR1 and CDR2: MNHEY, SMNVEV (reference sequence). The CDR3 covers 13 residues. Deletions cut 6 bases from V and 7 bases from J, with 15 bases between. The CDR3: CASSLSGKSGYTF. The DNA for the CDR3 is TGTGCCAGCAGCCTGTCGGGAAAGAGTGGCTACACCTTC.

J is TRBJ1-3 and V is TRBV5-6; 9 positions match TRBD1. The V gene end was trimmed by 4 bases and the J gene end by 1 base; junction bases not matched to a gene: 6. Germline V gene sequence: CDR1 SGHDT, CDR2 YYEEEE. The CDR3 loop spans 16 amino acids. The CDR3 DNA reads TGTGCCAGCAGCCAAGACAGGGGGAGGTCTGGAAACACCATATATTTT. This codes for CASSQDRGRSGNTIYF.

CDR3 coding DNA: TGTGCCAGTAGTTCCCCAACAGATACGCAGTATTTT. It is translated as CASSSPTDTQYF. The chain joins TRBV19 to TRBJ2-3; D gene unclear. V was cut by 5 bases and J by 3 bases, with 6 bases left in between. This CDR3 has 12 amino acids. In germline, CDR1 is LNHDA, CDR2 SQIVND (reference sequence). Full variable domain (rest looked up from reference TRBV19 and TRBJ2-3): DGGITQSPKYLFRKEGQNVTLSCEQNLNHDAMYWYRQDPGQGLRLIYYSQIVNDFQKGDIAEGYSVSREKKESFPLTVTSAQKNPTAFYLCASSSPTDTQYFGPGTRLTVL.